Each of the 22 T cell receptor beta chains below was sequenced from the same sample in a study of shared clonotypes between healthy human individuals. Here immunoSEQ multiplex PCR was the method, and the copy in TCRdb shows in-frame clones only, minus some. The sample holds over a million clones, approximately 98.5% seen once. Input material: naive CD4+ T cells sorted from blood. Subset: CD45RA+ positively selected. These TCRs come from a man in his thirties or forties in good health.

The J gene is TRBJ2-3, the V gene TRBV29-1; a possible D gene is TRBD2 (6 bases). Trimming left V 3 bases short and J 0 bases short, with 13 bases between. CDR1 and CDR2 (germline): SQVTM, ANQGSEA. This CDR3 is 15 amino acids long. In DNA form, the CDR3 reads TGCAGCGTTGACCCCCTAGCGCCCAGCACAGATACGCAGTATTTT. Translated: CSVDPLAPSTDTQYF.

The rearrangement uses TRBV7-6 and TRBJ2-5; no firm D call. Deletions cut 0 bases from V and 5 bases from J, with 13 bases between. CDR1 is SGHVS and CDR2 is FNYEAQ in the germline V gene. There are 15 residues in the CDR3. CDR3 nucleotide sequence: TGTGCCAGCAGCTTAGCTTCGGTAGGGTTCGAGACCCAGTACTTC. Its protein is CASSLASVGFETQYF. The variable domain in full, with the rest retrieved from reference TRBV7-6 and TRBJ2-5, is GAGVSQSPRYKVTKRGQDVALRCDPISGHVSLYWYRQALGQGPEFLTYFNYEAQQDKSGLPNDRFSAERPEGSISTLTIQRTEQRDSAMYRCASSLASVGFETQYFGPGTRLLVL.

This clone was counted once. The chain has TRBV2 and TRBJ2-2; D may match TRBD1 or TRBD2 (5 bases each). V was cut by 5 bases and J by 4 bases, with 14 bases left in between. The CDR3 is 15 residues long. The V gene's germline CDR1 is SNHLY and CDR2 FYNNEI. The CDR3 loop is CASSFSAGATGELFF. Written as DNA, the CDR3 is TGTGCCAGCAGTTTCTCTGCCGGGGCCACCGGGGAGCTGTTTTTT.

This clone occurred once. This rearrangement joins TRBV28 to TRBJ2-3, with a tentative D call TRBD2 (6 bases). There are 12 residues in the CDR3. V lost 2 bases and J 11 bases, leaving 11 bases between the germline ends. CDR1 is MDHEN, CDR2 SYDVKM, per germline. In DNA, the CDR3 is TGTGCCAGCAGTTTAAGGTGGAGGGAGCAGTATTTT. Its protein is CASSLRWREQYF.

Only one count was recorded for this clone. This chain connects TRBV5-1 to TRBJ1-1; no clear D gene. The V end was cut by 1 base, the J end by 3 bases, with 10 bases between. CDR3 size: 14 residues. In germline, CDR1 is SGHRS, CDR2 YFSETQ. The CDR3: CASSLRVVDTEAFF. The CDR3 region has the DNA TGCGCCAGCAGCTTGAGAGTTGTGGACACTGAAGCTTTCTTT.

This chain connects TRBV7-6 to TRBJ2-1, with 8 bases fitting TRBD2. From germline, CDR1 is SGHVS and CDR2 FNYEAQ. V lost 5 bases to trimming and J lost 7 bases; unmatched junction nucleotides: 16. The CDR3 sequence is 17 residues long. The CDR3 DNA reads as TGTGCCAGCAGCCGTCGGGAGGGCCGCAATCCCTGGAATGAGCAGTTCTTC. Residues: CASSRREGRNPWNEQFF.

The chain employs TRBV18 and TRBJ2-1; 7 bases fit TRBD2. V lost 4 bases and J lost 4; bases outside the gene matches: 10. Germline V lookup: CDR1 KGHSH, CDR2 LQKENI. The CDR3 contains 16 residues. CDR3 sequence: CASSQTPGLQYNEQFF. CDR3 coding DNA: TGTGCCAGCTCACAGACGCCGGGACTACAATACAATGAGCAGTTCTTC.

The V call is TRBV7-3, the J call TRBJ2-2; D may be TRBD2 (5 bases). Germline-derived CDR1 and CDR2 are SGHTA and FQGTGA. Trimming shortened V by 0 bases and J by 2 bases, and 13 bases separated the two germline ends. The CDR3 has 17 amino acids. CDR3 DNA sequence: TGTGCCAGCAGCTTAACGCCCTGGGGAGCCAACACCGGGGAGCTGTTTTTT. This gives the protein CASSLTPWGANTGELFF.

For this clone: Different DNA sequences within this sample yield the same CDR3. The genes are TRBV18 and TRBJ2-1; D ambiguous. The length of the CDR3 is 13 residues. Germline values: CDR1 KGHSH, CDR2 LQKENI. Trimming pared 3 bases from V and 3 bases from J, leaving 6 bases between. The CDR3 region has the DNA TGTGCCAGCTCACCGGACCTCTACAATGAGCAGTTCTTC. Amino acids: CASSPDLYNEQFF.

The rearrangement joins TRBV4-2 to TRBJ1-1; no clear D. The CDR3 has 11 residues. The germline V gene has CDR1 LGHNA and CDR2 YNFKEQ. Trimming cost V 4 bases and J 7 bases, with 7 bases left between them. The CDR3 DNA reads TGTGCCAGCAGCCGTTTTAGTGAAGCTTTCTTT. Translated, it gives CASSRFSEAFF.

The CDR3 nucleotides are TGTGCCACCAGCGGATCAAAAAGCAGGCCCTACGAGCAGTACTTC. Amino acid sequence: CATSGSKSRPYEQYF. The rearrangement uses TRBV15 and TRBJ2-7; D gene uncertain. This CDR3 contains 15 residues. The germline V and J ends were trimmed by 5 bases and 2 bases, with 16 bases remaining between them. Germline CDR1 LNHNV, CDR2 YYDKDF (reference sequence).

The chain joins TRBV28 to TRBJ2-7; D is uncertain. This CDR3 spans 12 amino acids. CDR1 and CDR2 (germline): MDHEN, SYDVKM. V lost 5 bases and J 3 bases, leaving 8 bases between the germline ends. The CDR3 region is CASSPVNYEQYF. The CDR3 DNA is TGTGCCAGCAGTCCCGTAAACTACGAGCAGTACTTC.

In regard to this clone: Other DNA sequences of this sample code for an identical CDR3. The J gene is TRBJ1-1, the V gene TRBV5-1; the match to TRBD1 covers 12 bases. The junction had 3 bases not matched to a gene; V was cut back by 4 bases and J by 8 bases. Germline-derived CDR1 and CDR2 are SGHRS and YFSETQ. This CDR3 comprises 13 residues. As DNA, the CDR3 is TGCGCCAGCAGCCCCGGGACAGGGGGCGAAGCTTTCTTT. Protein sequence: CASSPGTGGEAFF. Looking up the rest from reference TRBV5-1 and TRBJ1-1 gives the full variable domain: KAGVTQTPRYLIKTRGQQVTLSCSPISGHRSVSWYQQTPGQGLQFLFEYFSETQRNKGNFPGRFSGRQFSNSRSEMNVSTLELGDSALYLCASSPGTGGEAFFGQGTRLTVV.

V usage is TRBV29-1 and J usage is TRBJ1-1; TRBD1 is a possible D gene (5 bases). This CDR3 is 12 amino acids long. In germline, CDR1 is SQVTM, CDR2 ANQGSEA. V lost 5 bases to trimming and J lost 3 bases, with 10 bases between them. The chain's CDR3 is CSVYGADTEAFF. CDR3 sequence (DNA): TGCAGCGTTTATGGGGCCGACACTGAAGCTTTCTTT.

CDR3 residues: CASSLTSGRAFPYEQYF. The CDR3 region has the DNA TGTGCCAGCAGTTTGACTAGCGGGAGGGCCTTTCCCTACGAGCAGTACTTC. This rearrangement joins TRBV27 to TRBJ2-7; TRBD2 aligns across 14 bases. Germline loops: CDR1 MNHEY, CDR2 SMNVEV (reference sequence). Germline trimming cut 3 bases from V and 2 bases from J; bases unmatched to any gene: 6. The CDR3 contains 17 residues.

The J gene is TRBJ2-7, the V gene TRBV20-1; D is undetermined. The germline CDR1 and CDR2 sequences are DFQATT and SNEGSKA (reference sequence). Trimming shortened V by 3 bases and J by 5 bases, and 5 bases separated the two germline ends. This CDR3 is built from 10 residues. Here the CDR3 reads CSASSHEQYF. CDR3 coding DNA: TGCAGTGCTAGTTCTCACGAGCAGTACTTC.

In the case of this clone: This specimen includes other DNA sequences encoding the same CDR3. J is TRBJ2-5 and V is TRBV9, with 9 bases identical to TRBD2. Germline V gene data show CDR1 as SGDLS and CDR2 as YYNGEE. J was trimmed by 4 bases and V by 0 bases; bases with no gene match: 1. The CDR3 covers 14 residues. The CDR3 nucleotides are TGTGCCAGCAGCGTAGGCGGGAGGGGAGAGACCCAGTACTTC. As protein: CASSVGGRGETQYF.

V gene TRBV2 combines with J gene TRBJ2-7, with D perhaps TRBD1 (5 bases). Germline CDR1 reads SNHLY; CDR2 reads FYNNEI. Trimming pared 6 bases from V and 2 bases from J, leaving 17 bases between. This CDR3 is 15 amino acids long. The CDR3 loop is CASRTGSRVPYEQYF. The CDR3 nucleotides are TGTGCCAGCAGGACGGGCTCCAGGGTCCCCTACGAGCAGTACTTC. Together with reference TRBV2 and TRBJ2-7, the CDR3 gives the full variable domain: EPEVTQTPSHQVTQMGQEVILRCVPISNHLYFYWYRQILGQKVEFLVSFYNNEISEKSEIFDDQFSVERPDGSNFTLKIRSTKLEDSAMYFCASRTGSRVPYEQYFGPGTRLTVT.

Concerning this clone itself: A read error may account for a junction end that differs from germline. The genes are TRBV7-7 and TRBJ2-2, with TRBD2 matching over 15 bases. The CDR3 runs 17 residues. The germline CDR1 and CDR2 sequences are SSHAT and FNYEAQ (reference sequence). The chain's CDR3 is CASSWTSGRANTGELFF. The CDR3 region has the DNA TGTGCTAGCAGCTGGACTAGCGGGAGGGCGAACACCGGGGAGCTGTTTTTT.

V gene TRBV30 combines with J gene TRBJ1-1; TRBD1 might be the D (6 bases). CDR3 size: 14 residues. Trimming shortened V by 6 bases and J by 1 base, and 15 bases separated the two germline ends. Germline CDR1 reads GTSNPN; CDR2 reads SVGIG (reference sequence). The CDR3 DNA sequence: TGTGCCTGCCAAACATCGACAGGGAACACTGAAGCTTTCTTT. Translation: CACQTSTGNTEAFF.

This clone is a singleton in its sample. V gene TRBV6-6 combines with J gene TRBJ1-4, with a possible D match to TRBD1 (6 bases). This CDR3 is 14 amino acids long. Between the trimmed V and J ends, which lost 6 bases and 8 bases, there was a span of 16 bases. Germline V gene data show CDR1 as MNHNY and CDR2 as SVGAGI (reference sequence). The CDR3 loop is CASSQLPGQEKLFF. CDR3 DNA sequence: TGTGCCAGCAGCCAACTCCCCGGACAGGAAAAACTGTTTTTT.

V and J are TRBV19 and TRBJ2-7, with TRBD2 matching 11 bases. This CDR3 is built from 18 residues. V gave up 1 base and J gave up 4 bases; unmatched junction bases: 12. From germline, CDR1 is LNHDA and CDR2 SQIVND (reference sequence). CDR3 residues: CASSIVATGGTSGYEQYF. In nucleotides, the CDR3 is TGTGCCAGTAGTATAGTAGCCACAGGCGGGACTAGCGGATACGAGCAGTACTTC.